This TCR beta chain was profiled in a study of early T cells in non-severe SARS-CoV-2 infection. V was cut by 2 bases and J by 5 bases, with 4 bases left in between. This CDR3 is 12 amino acids long. The germline V gene encodes CDR1 KGHSH and CDR2 LQKENI. The protocol attached unique molecular identifiers to individual cDNA molecules. TCRdb redid the calling of the 5' RACE reads with MiXCR, one entry per CDR3 protein. The table records 80,000 to 100,000 distinct CDR3 sequences, approximately 9.9% of them present only once. The sample here was whole blood, taken at baseline. The TCR sequence derives from an adult who was a healthcare worker with PCR-confirmed SARS-CoV-2 infection or an uninfected control (not recorded which). The chain joins TRBV18 to TRBJ2-1, with unresolved D. CDR3 in amino acids: CASSPGDNEQFF. CDR3 nucleotide sequence: TGTGCCAGCTCACCAGGAGACAATGAGCAGTTCTTC.